One T cell receptor (beta chain) is described in this entry. Trimming shortened V by 4 bases and J by 0 bases, and 9 bases separated the two germline ends. The CDR3 spans 13 residues. CDR1 is GTSNPN, CDR2 SVGIG, per germline (reference sequence). The entry originates in a study of cytomegalovirus exposure and HLA in healthy donors. The PCR was carried out with 60 Vbeta primers and 13 Jbeta primers. Clones were sequenced by immunoSEQ multiplex PCR, and TCRdb holds only the in-frame ones, with some missing. Of roughly 200,000 clones in the sample, about 90% were seen once. This sequence joins TRBV30 and TRBJ1-2, with D unclear. This TCR was sampled from a boy aged 2 to 9 in good health and CMV-seronegative. The sample comprised PBMCs. The CDR3 reads CAWTMAANYGYTF. In DNA, the CDR3 is TGTGCCTGGACGATGGCCGCTAACTATGGCTACACCTTC.